This T cell receptor beta chain was profiled in a study of OX40 agonist ivuxolimab in advanced cancers. For the study at large: Every patient in dose escalation had hepatocellular carcinoma, melanoma, renal cell or head and neck cancer. Prior therapy, whether anti-PD-1, anti-PD-L1 or anti-CTLA-4, was allowed, and roughly 41% had some.

Germline V lookup: CDR1 SGHRS, CDR2 YFSETQ. There are 14 residues in the CDR3. Trimming took 4 bases from V and 0 from J; bases not matched to a gene: 3. Peripheral blood came from all dose cohorts at three timepoints. Using immunoSEQ multiplex PCR, the repertoire was profiled, and TCRdb retains in-frame clones only, with some absent. The sample has some 65,000 clones; 85% are singletons. This sample comprised CD4+ or CD8+ T cells sorted from blood, obtained in a trial of the OX40 agonist ivuxolimab. The sequence came from an adult with an advanced solid tumor such as melanoma, head and neck, liver or kidney cancer. The genes are TRBV5-1 and TRBJ2-7; TRBD2 aligns across 8 bases. CDR3 region: CASSPSGSSYEQYF. The CDR3 DNA follows: TGCGCCAGCAGCCCCAGCGGGAGCTCCTACGAGCAGTACTTC.